The rows below give T cell receptor beta chains drawn from one sample of a study of tumor-infiltrating lymphocytes in primary liver carcinoma. TCRdb reprocessed the multiplex PCR reads with MiXCR, giving one entry per CDR3 protein. The repertoire consists of 310,000 or so distinct CDR3 sequences, with around three fifths occurring once and the leading ten covering under 8%. Material for sequencing was peripheral blood. All receptors derive from a man in his forties with primary liver carcinoma and hepatitis B virus infection. The CDR3 runs from the conserved cysteine through the conserved F or W. The order of the fields is clone size, J gene, V gene, D gene, CDR3 DNA, CDR3 protein. A D gene is named only where the DNA matches it firmly. Not all rows give a size; the values are once, few, many and, for expanded clones, a class.

>NA|TRBJ2-1|TRBV12-3/TRBV12-4|TRBD2
TGTGCCGGCGGGACTAGCGGATACAATGAGCAGTTCTTC
CAGGTSGYNEQFF
>NA|TRBJ2-7|TRBV11-2|TRBD1
TGTGTCAGCAGGCTAATACAGGGGGCTTCCTACGAGCAGTACTTC
CVSRLIQGASYEQYF
>NA|TRBJ1-1|TRBV10-3|NA
TGTGCCATCAGTACATCCGGGGGGGAGACTGAAGCTTTCTTT
CAISTSGGETEAFF
>NA|TRBJ2-7|TRBV11-2|NA
TGTGCCAGCCCCAATGGCAGGGGCTTGTACTTC
CASPNGRGLYF
>many|TRBJ1-5|TRBV10-3|NA
TGTGCCATCAGTGATATTGGGAGCGGTTTTAGCAATCAGCCCCAGCATTTT
CAISDIGSGFSNQPQHF
>NA|TRBJ2-7|TRBV5-1|NA
TGCGCCAGCAGCTCCGACAGCTCCTACGAGCAGTACTTC
CASSSDSSYEQYF
>once|TRBJ2-1|TRBV11-1|NA
TGTGCCTGCAGCTTATCCGGATCCTATGAGCAGTTCTTC
CACSLSGSYEQFF
>NA|TRBJ1-4|TRBV28|NA
TGTGCCAGCAATCAAGGGGTGACTAATGAAAAACTGTTTTTT
CASNQGVTNEKLFF
>many|TRBJ2-1|TRBV6-2/TRBV6-3|TRBD2
TGTGCCAGCAGTTACTCCGGGACTAGCATTCACAATGAGCAGTTCTTC
CASSYSGTSIHNEQFF
>once|TRBJ2-1|TRBV28|TRBD2
TGTGCCAGCAGTGTCGCAGGGACGGGGAGGGATGAGCAGTTCTTC
CASSVAGTGRDEQFF
>NA|TRBJ2-3|TRBV11-2|TRBD2
TGTGCTAGCAGCTACGGGACTAGAGGATACACAGATACGCAGTATTTT
CASSYGTRGYTDTQYF
>NA|TRBJ1-1|TRBV28|NA
TGTGCCAGCAGTTTACCGAGGGGCACTGAAGCTTTCTTT
CASSLPRGTEAFF
>NA|TRBJ1-1|TRBV29-1|NA
TGCAGCGCTGGACTGACGAACACTGGAGCTTTCTTT
CSAGLTNTGAFF
>NA|TRBJ2-1|TRBV6-5|TRBD2
TGTGCCAGCAGTTACGATAGCGGGAGCTCCTACAATGAGCAGCTCTTC
CASSYDSGSSYNEQLF
>NA|TRBJ2-7|TRBV5-6|NA
TGTGCCAGCAGCGGCGGGATAGGGGCCCCCTACTCGTACGAGCAGTACTTC
CASSGGIGAPYSYEQYF
>NA|TRBJ2-7|TRBV13|NA
TGTGCCAGCAGCTTAGGCGCCGGGGCCAGGTACGAGCAGTACTTC
CASSLGAGARYEQYF